What follows describes a single T cell receptor (beta chain). The record originates from a study of T-cell reconstitution after alpha-beta-depleted transplantation in children. Unique molecular identifiers were incorporated during preparation of the TCRbeta library. A single record per CDR3 protein comes from TCRdb applying MiXCR to the PCR reads. The top ten hold roughly 2.7% of the sample, which has about 240,000 distinct CDR3 sequences, more than 20% seen once. J gave up 6 bases and V 8 bases, and 7 bases lay outside the gene matches. The CDR3 spans 14 residues. Per the germline V gene, CDR1 is SEHNR and CDR2 is FQNEAQ (reference sequence).

The source material was PBMCs, sampled before TCRalphabeta/CD19-depleted stem cell transplant. The chain employs TRBV7-9 and TRBJ2-2; 9 bases match TRBD2. This receptor was taken from a girl aged 2-10 years with Fanconi anemia, due to receive a stem cell transplant. The CDR3 is CASRLAGVPGELFF. The DNA of the CDR3 is TGTGCCAGCCGATTAGCGGGAGTCCCCGGGGAGCTGTTTTTT.